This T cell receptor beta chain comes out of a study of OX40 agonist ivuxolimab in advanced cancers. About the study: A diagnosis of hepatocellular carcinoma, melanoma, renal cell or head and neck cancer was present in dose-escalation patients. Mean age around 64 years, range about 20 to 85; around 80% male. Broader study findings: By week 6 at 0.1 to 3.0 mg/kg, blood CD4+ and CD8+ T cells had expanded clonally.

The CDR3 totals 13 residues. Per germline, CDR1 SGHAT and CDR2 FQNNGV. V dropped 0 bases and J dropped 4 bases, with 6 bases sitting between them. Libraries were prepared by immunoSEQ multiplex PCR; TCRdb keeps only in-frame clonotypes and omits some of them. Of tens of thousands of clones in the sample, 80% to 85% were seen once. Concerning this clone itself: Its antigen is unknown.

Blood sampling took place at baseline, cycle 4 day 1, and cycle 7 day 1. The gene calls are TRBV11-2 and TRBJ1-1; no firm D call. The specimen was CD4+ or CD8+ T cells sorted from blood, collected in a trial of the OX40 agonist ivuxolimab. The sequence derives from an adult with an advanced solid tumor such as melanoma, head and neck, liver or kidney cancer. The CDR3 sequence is CASSLDFPTEAFF. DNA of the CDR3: TGTGCCAGCAGCTTAGATTTTCCCACTGAAGCTTTCTTT.